One TCR beta chain is described in this entry. Survey-level immunoSEQ sequencing profiled the TCR beta repertoire. Repertoires were generated with immunoSEQ multiplex PCR, while TCRdb's copy carries only in-frame clones and drops some. The repertoire holds around 50,000 clones, with more than 85% as singletons. V was clipped by 6 bases and J by 3 bases, with 20 bases between them. This CDR3 has 16 residues. CDR1 is KGHSH and CDR2 is LQKENI in the germline V gene. The V gene is TRBV18, the J gene TRBJ1-1; no clear D. The specimen sequenced was PBMCs. The TCR comes from a man aged 35 to 55 with rheumatoid arthritis. The CDR3, as DNA: TGTGCCAGCTCCCCTTATTCACCGGGGATGGACACTGAAGCTTTCTTT. It encodes CASSPYSPGMDTEAFF.